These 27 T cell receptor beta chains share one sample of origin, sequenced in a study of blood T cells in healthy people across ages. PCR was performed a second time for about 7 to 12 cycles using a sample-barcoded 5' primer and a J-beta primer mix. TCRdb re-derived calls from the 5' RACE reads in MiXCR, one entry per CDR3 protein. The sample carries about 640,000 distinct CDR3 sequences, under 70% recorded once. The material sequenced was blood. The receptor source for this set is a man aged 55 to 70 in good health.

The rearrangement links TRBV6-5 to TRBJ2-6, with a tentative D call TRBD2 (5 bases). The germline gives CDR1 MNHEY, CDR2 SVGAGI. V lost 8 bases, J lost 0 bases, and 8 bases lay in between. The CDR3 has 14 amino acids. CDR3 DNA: TGTGCCAGCCAACGGGACTCTGGGGCCAACGTCCTGACTTTC. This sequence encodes CASQRDSGANVLTF.

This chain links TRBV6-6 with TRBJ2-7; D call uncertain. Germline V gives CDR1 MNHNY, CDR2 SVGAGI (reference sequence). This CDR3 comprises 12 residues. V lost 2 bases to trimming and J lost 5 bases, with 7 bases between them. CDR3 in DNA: TGTGCCAGCAGTTACAGGCTCCACGAGCAGTACTTC. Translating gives CASSYRLHEQYF.

The CDR3 protein is CASSQGTSGERDTQYF. CDR3 in DNA: TGTGCCAGCAGTCAAGGGACTAGCGGGGAAAGGGATACGCAGTATTTT. This rearrangement joins TRBV28 to TRBJ2-3, with 13 bases aligning to TRBD2. Germline values: CDR1 MDHEN, CDR2 SYDVKM. The CDR3 contains 16 residues. The trim removed 5 bases at V and 6 bases at J, leaving 8 bases unmatched.

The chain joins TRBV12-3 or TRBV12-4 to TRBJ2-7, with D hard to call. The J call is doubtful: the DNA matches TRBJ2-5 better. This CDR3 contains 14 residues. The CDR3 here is CASTLGSGRETQYF. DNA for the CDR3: TGTGCCAGCACTCTGGGATCCGGAAGGGAGACCCAGTACTTC.

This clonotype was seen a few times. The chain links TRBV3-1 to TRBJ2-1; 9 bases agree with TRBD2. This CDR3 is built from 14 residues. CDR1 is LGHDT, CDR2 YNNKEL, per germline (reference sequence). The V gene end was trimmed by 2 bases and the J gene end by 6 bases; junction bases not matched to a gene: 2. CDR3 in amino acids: CASSQQRGVNEQFF. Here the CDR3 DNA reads TGTGCCAGCAGCCAACAGCGGGGGGTCAATGAGCAGTTCTTC.

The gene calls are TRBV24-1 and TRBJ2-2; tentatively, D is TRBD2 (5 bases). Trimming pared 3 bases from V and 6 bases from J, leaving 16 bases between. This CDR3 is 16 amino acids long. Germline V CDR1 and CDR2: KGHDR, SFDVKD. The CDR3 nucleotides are TGTGCCACCAGTGATGGCACCAAGGACGGGGCCGGGGAGCTGTTTTTT. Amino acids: CATSDGTKDGAGELFF.

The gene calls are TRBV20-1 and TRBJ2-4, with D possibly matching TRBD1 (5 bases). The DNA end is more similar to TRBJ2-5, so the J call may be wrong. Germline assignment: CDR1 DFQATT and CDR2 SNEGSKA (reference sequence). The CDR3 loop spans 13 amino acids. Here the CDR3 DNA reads TGCAGTGCTCCCGACACGGACAAAGAGACCCAGTACTTC. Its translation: CSAPDTDKETQYF.

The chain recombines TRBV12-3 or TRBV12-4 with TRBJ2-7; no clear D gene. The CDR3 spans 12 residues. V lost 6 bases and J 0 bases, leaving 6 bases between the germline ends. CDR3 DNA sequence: TGTGCCAGCAGAACTAACTCCTACGAGCAGTACTTC. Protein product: CASRTNSYEQYF.

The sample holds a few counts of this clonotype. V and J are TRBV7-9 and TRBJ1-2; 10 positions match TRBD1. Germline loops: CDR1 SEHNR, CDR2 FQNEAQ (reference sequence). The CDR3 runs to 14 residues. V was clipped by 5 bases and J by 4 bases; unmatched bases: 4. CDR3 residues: CASSTGQGFYGYTF. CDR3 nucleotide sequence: TGTGCCAGCAGCACGGGACAGGGGTTCTATGGCTACACCTTC.

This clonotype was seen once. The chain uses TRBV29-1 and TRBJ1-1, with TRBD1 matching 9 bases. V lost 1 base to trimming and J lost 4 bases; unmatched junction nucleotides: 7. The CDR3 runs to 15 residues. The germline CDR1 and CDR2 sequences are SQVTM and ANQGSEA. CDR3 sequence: CSVEGPGQGSTEAFF. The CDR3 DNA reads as TGCAGCGTTGAAGGGCCGGGACAGGGAAGCACTGAAGCTTTCTTT. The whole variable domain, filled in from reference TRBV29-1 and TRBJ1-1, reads SAVISQKPSRDICQRGTSLTIQCQVDSQVTMMFWYRQQPGQSLTLIATANQGSEATYESGFVIDKFPISRPNLTFSTLTVSNMSPEDSSIYLCSVEGPGQGSTEAFFGQGTRLTVV.

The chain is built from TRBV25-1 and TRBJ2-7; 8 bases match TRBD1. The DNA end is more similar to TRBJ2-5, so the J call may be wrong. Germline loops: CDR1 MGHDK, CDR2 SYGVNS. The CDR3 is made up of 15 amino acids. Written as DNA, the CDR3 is TGTGCCAGCAGTCAAACAGGGGGTACACGGGAGACCCAGTACTTC. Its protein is CASSQTGGTRETQYF.

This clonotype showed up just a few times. The CDR3 sequence is CASSQALSGAETQYF. CDR3 coding DNA: TGCGCCAGCAGCCAAGCACTCAGCGGGGCAGAGACCCAGTACTTC. The chain couples TRBV4-1 to TRBJ2-7; 7 nucleotides match TRBD2. The J call is in doubt because the DNA end fits TRBJ2-5 better. The length of the CDR3 is 15 residues. Germline lookup yields CDR1 MGHRA and CDR2 YSYEKL.

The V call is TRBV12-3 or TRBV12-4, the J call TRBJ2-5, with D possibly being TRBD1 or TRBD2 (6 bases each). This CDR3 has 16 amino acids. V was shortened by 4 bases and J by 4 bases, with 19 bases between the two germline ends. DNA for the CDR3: TGTGCCAGCAGTTCCCCCTCTCGGGGGCCCTTAGAGACCCAGTACTTC. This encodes CASSSPSRGPLETQYF.

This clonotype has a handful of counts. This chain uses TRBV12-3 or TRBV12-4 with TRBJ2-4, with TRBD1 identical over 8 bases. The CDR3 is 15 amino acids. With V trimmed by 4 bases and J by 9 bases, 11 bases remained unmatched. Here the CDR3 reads CASSSPGQGSSIQYF. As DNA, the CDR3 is TGTGCCAGCAGTTCTCCCGGACAGGGTTCCAGCATTCAGTACTTC.

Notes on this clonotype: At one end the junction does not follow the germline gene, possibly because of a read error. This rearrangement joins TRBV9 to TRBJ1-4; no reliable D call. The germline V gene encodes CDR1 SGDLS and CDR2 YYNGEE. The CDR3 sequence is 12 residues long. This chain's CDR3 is CASSVVNGKLFF. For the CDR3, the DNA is TGTGCCAGCAGCGTAGTGAATGGAAAACTGTTTTTT.

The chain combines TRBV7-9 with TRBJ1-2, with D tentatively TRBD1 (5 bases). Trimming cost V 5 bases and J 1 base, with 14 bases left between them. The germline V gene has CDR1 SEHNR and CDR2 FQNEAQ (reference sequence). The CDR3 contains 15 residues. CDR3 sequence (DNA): TGTGCCAGCAGCGATACAGGAGCCTTTAACTATGGCTACACCTTC. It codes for CASSDTGAFNYGYTF. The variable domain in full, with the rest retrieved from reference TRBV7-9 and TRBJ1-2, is DTGVSQNPRHKITKRGQNVTFRCDPISEHNRLYWYRQTLGQGPEFLTYFQNEAQLEKSRLLSDRFSAERPKGSFSTLEIQRTEQGDSAMYLCASSDTGAFNYGYTFGSGTRLTVV.

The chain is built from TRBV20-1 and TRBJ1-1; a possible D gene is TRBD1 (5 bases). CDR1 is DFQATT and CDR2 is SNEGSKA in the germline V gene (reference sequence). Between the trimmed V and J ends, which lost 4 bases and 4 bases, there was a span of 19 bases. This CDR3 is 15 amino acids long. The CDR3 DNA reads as TGCAGTGCTAAAACCGGGACCCAGGGATCCACTGAAGCTTTCTTT. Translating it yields CSAKTGTQGSTEAFF.

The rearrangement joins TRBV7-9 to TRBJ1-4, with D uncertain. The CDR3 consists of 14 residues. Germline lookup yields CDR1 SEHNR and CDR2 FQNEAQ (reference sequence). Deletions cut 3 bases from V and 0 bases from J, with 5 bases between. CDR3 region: CASSFEATNEKLFF. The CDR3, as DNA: TGTGCCAGCAGCTTCGAAGCAACTAATGAAAAACTGTTTTTT.

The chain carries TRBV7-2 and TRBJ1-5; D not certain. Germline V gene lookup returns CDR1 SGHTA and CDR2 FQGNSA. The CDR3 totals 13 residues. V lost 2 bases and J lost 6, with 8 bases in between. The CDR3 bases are TGTGCCAGCAGCTTAAGTCGTCCTCAGCCCCAGCATTTT. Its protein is CASSLSRPQPQHF. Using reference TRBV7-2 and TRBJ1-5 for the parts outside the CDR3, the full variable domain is GAGVSQSPSNKVTEKGKDVELRCDPISGHTALYWYRQSLGQGLEFLIYFQGNSAPDKSGLPSDRFSAERTGGSVSTLTIQRTQQEDSAVYLCASSLSRPQPQHFGDGTRLSIL.

CDR3 in DNA: TGTGCCAGCGGGGGGGCTGGGTATACGCAGTATTTT. It specifies CASGGAGYTQYF. The rearrangement uses TRBV12-3 or TRBV12-4 and TRBJ2-3, with D maybe TRBD2 (7 bases). CDR3 length equals 12 residues. V was shortened by 8 bases and J by 7 bases, with 13 bases between the two germline ends.

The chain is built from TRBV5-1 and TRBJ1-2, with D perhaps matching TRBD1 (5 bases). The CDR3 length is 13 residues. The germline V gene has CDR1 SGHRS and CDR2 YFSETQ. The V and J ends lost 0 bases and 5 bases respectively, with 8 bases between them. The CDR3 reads CASSLGGEYGYTF. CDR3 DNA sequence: TGCGCCAGCAGCTTGGGGGGCGAGTATGGCTACACCTTC. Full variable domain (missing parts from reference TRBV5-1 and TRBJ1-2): KAGVTQTPRYLIKTRGQQVTLSCSPISGHRSVSWYQQTPGQGLQFLFEYFSETQRNKGNFPGRFSGRQFSNSRSEMNVSTLELGDSALYLCASSLGGEYGYTFGSGTRLTVV.

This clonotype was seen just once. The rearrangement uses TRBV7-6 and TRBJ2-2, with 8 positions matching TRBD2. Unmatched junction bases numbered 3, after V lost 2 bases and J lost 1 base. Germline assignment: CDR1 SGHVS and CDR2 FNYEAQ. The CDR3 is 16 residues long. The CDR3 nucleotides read TGTGCCAGCAGCTTACGGGGGGGGCAGAACACCGGGGAGCTGTTTTTT. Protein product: CASSLRGGQNTGELFF.

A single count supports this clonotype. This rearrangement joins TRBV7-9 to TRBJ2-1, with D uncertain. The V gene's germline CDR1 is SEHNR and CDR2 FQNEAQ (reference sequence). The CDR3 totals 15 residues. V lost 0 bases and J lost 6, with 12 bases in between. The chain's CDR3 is CASSLALGFGNEQFF. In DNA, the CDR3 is TGTGCCAGCAGCTTAGCGCTGGGTTTTGGCAATGAGCAGTTCTTC.

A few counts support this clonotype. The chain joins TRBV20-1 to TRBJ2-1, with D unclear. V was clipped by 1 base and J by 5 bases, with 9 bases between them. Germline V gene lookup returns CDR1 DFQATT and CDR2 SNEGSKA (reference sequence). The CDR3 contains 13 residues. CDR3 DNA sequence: TGCAGTGCTAGAGGCCCACTGGACAATGAGCAGTTCTTC. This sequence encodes CSARGPLDNEQFF.

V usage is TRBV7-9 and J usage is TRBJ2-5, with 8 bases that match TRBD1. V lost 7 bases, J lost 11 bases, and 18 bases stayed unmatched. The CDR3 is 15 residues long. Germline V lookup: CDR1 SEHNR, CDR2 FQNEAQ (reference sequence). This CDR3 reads CASTPRRTGSDEQYF. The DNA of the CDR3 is TGTGCCAGCACCCCGCGGAGGACAGGGTCGGATGAGCAGTACTTC.

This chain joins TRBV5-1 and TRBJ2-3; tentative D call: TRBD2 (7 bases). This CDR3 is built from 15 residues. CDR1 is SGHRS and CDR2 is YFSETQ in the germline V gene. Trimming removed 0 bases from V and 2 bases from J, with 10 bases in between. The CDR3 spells CASSLGGGNTDTQYF. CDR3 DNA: TGCGCCAGCAGCTTGGGCGGGGGCAACACAGATACGCAGTATTTT.

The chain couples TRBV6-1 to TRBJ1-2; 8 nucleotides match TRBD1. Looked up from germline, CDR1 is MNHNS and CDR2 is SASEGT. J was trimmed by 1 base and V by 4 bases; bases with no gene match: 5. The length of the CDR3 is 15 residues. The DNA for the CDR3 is TGTGCCAGCAGTGCCCCGGGACAGGATAACTATGGCTACACCTTC. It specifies CASSAPGQDNYGYTF.